These 4 T cell receptor beta chains were sequenced from one sample in a study of T cells in Graves' hyperthyroidism and ophthalmopathy. RNA transcripts yielded amplified TCR beta CDR3 regions. When the TCR CDR3 underwent first-round RT-PCR, the HTBI primer set was used. TCRdb called the multiplex PCR reads again in MiXCR, with one record for every CDR3 protein. The table shows about 560,000 distinct CDR3 sequences, with over 15% occurring only once. The sample taken for sequencing was blood. These TCRs come from a woman between 18 and 29 years old with Graves' hyperthyroidism.

Comments on this clonotype: One base away lies a much larger clone, so this may be a sequencing read error. The chain links TRBV3-1 to TRBJ1-2; D gene unclear. CDR3 length: 12 residues. Germline V gene data show CDR1 as LGHDT and CDR2 as YNNKEL (reference sequence). The CDR3 region is CASGQAFDGYTF. As DNA, the CDR3 is TGTGCCAGCGGCCAAGCGTTTGATGGCTACACCTTC.

The rearrangement links TRBV15 to TRBJ1-3; 8 nucleotides match TRBD1. This CDR3 has 17 amino acids. Unmatched junction bases numbered 8, after V lost 2 bases and J lost 2 bases. Germline lookup yields CDR1 LNHNV and CDR2 YYDKDF (reference sequence). The CDR3 DNA is TGTGCCACCAGCAGACATGGACAGGGAATAACTGGAAACACCATATATTTT. This encodes CATSRHGQGITGNTIYF.

This chain uses TRBV11-2 with TRBJ1-5, with D maybe TRBD1 (6 bases). Deletions cut 5 bases from V and 0 bases from J, with 11 bases between. Germline V gene lookup returns CDR1 SGHAT and CDR2 FQNNGV. The CDR3 has 15 amino acids. The CDR3 DNA sequence: TGTGCCAGCAGCGGCGACAGGACTAGCAATCAGCCCCAGCATTTT. Translation gives CASSGDRTSNQPQHF.

The chain carries TRBV4-1 and TRBJ2-1; D ambiguous. The CDR3 extends over 16 amino acids. Germline-derived CDR1 and CDR2 are MGHRA and YSYEKL. V lost 2 bases to trimming and J lost 5 bases, with 16 bases between them. CDR3 loop: CASSQRVVRLNNEQFF. The CDR3, as DNA: TGCGCCAGCAGCCAAAGGGTAGTCAGGTTGAACAATGAGCAGTTCTTC.